Below, 19 T cell receptor beta chains from the same sample are listed, as sequenced in a study of CD8 T cells in Susac syndrome. RNA was extracted with the RNeasy kit, and a quantity of roughly 0.5 to 1 ug was reverse transcribed using random hexamers. TCRdb reprocessed the immunoSEQ multiplex PCR reads with MiXCR, giving one entry per CDR3 protein. This table holds hundreds of thousands of distinct CDR3 sequences, about 85% found once. The sample comprised CD8+ T cells from PBMCs. The receptors shown here come from a human donor with multiple sclerosis.

This clonotype was observed a handful of times. The chain employs TRBV28 and TRBJ2-7; TRBD2 is a possible D gene (6 bases). V lost 8 bases and J lost 7, with 21 bases in between. The germline V gene has CDR1 MDHEN and CDR2 SYDVKM. This CDR3 region has 14 residues. Here the CDR3 DNA reads TGTGCCAGCGCCCTTCGGGGCCGTGGGAGGGAGCAGTACTTC. Protein product: CASALRGRGREQYF.

The chain joins TRBV28 to TRBJ1-5; 7 bases line up with TRBD1. The trim removed 1 base at V and 0 bases at J, leaving 15 bases unmatched. This CDR3 is 20 amino acids long. Per the germline V gene, CDR1 is MDHEN and CDR2 is SYDVKM. CDR3 nucleotides: TGTGCCAGCAGTTTATTAACAGGGGACCCAACCTCTTATAGCAATCAGCCCCAGCATTTT. Translating gives CASSLLTGDPTSYSNQPQHF.

This chain uses TRBV6-2 or TRBV6-3 with TRBJ2-7, with TRBD1 as a possible D gene (5 bases). Germline values: CDR1 MNHEY, CDR2 SVGEGT. The CDR3 is 17 residues long. V was pared by 5 bases and J by 2 bases, with 22 bases between. This chain's CDR3 is CASSDSYMPAKTYEQYF. As DNA, the CDR3 is TGTGCCAGCAGTGACAGCTATATGCCGGCTAAGACCTACGAGCAGTACTTC.

This chain connects TRBV5-4 to TRBJ2-2; D not resolved. The CDR3 runs 14 residues. Trimming cost V 0 bases and J 7 bases, with 10 bases left between them. Germline V gene data show CDR1 as SGHNT and CDR2 as YYREEE (reference sequence). The CDR3 bases are TGTGCCAGCAGCTTGGGGTTGGCCCTCGGGGAGCTGTTTTTT. Encoded protein: CASSLGLALGELFF.

The CDR3 region is CASGRGELFF. CDR3 DNA sequence: TGTGCCAGCGGTAGAGGGGAGCTGTTTTTT. The V and J genes are TRBV27 and TRBJ2-2; D gene ambiguous. Germline CDR1 reads MNHEY; CDR2 reads SMNVEV (reference sequence). There are 10 residues in the CDR3. V lost 8 bases and J 8 bases, leaving 6 bases between the germline ends.

The chain couples TRBV5-5 to TRBJ2-2; D not resolved. The CDR3 has 15 amino acids. Deletions cut 1 base from V and 2 bases from J, with 9 bases between. The V gene's germline CDR1 is SGHKS and CDR2 YYEKEE (reference sequence). The CDR3 sequence is CASSLNPSNTGELFF. Here the CDR3 DNA reads TGTGCCAGCAGCTTGAATCCATCTAACACCGGGGAGCTGTTTTTT.

This clonotype was seen only a few times. The rearrangement uses TRBV6-1 and TRBJ2-1; tentative D call: TRBD2 (5 bases). There are 14 residues in the CDR3. V was shortened by 8 bases and J by 0 bases, with 11 bases between the two germline ends. Germline lookup yields CDR1 MNHNS and CDR2 SASEGT. CDR3 nucleotide sequence: TGTGCCAGCGGAACGGGAAGCTCCTACAATGAGCAGTTCTTC. Translation: CASGTGSSYNEQFF.

The chain couples TRBV5-5 to TRBJ2-3, with 11 positions matching TRBD2. The germline V gene encodes CDR1 SGHKS and CDR2 YYEKEE (reference sequence). CDR3 length: 15 residues. V lost 4 bases, J lost 3 bases, and 4 bases stayed unmatched. The CDR3 sequence is CASSPLAGGTDTQYF. CDR3 sequence (DNA): TGTGCCAGCAGCCCCTTAGCGGGAGGGACAGATACGCAGTATTTT.

The V call is TRBV27, the J call TRBJ1-2; 8 positions match TRBD1. Losses at the gene ends were 2 bases for V and 8 bases for J; bases not matched to a gene: 4. This CDR3 spans 13 amino acids. The germline gives CDR1 MNHEY, CDR2 SMNVEV (reference sequence). The CDR3 sequence: CASSLGQGGGYTF. As DNA, the CDR3 is TGTGCCAGCAGTTTAGGACAGGGAGGAGGCTACACCTTC.

About this clonotype: At one end the junction does not follow the germline gene, possibly because of a read error. The genes are TRBV9 and TRBJ2-1; possibly TRBD1 for D (6 bases). This CDR3 spans 12 amino acids. Germline V CDR1 and CDR2: SGDLS, YYNGEE. The CDR3 spells CASSVGDTFGVF. The CDR3 DNA follows: TGTGCCAGCAGCGTAGGGGACACTTTCGGGGTCTTC.

V gene TRBV4-1 combines with J gene TRBJ2-1; D remains unclear. There are 14 residues in the CDR3. From germline, CDR1 is MGHRA and CDR2 YSYEKL. The germline V and J ends were trimmed by 2 bases and 5 bases, with 10 bases remaining between them. The CDR3 DNA follows: TGCGCCAGCAGCCAATCCCTAGTCGACAATGAGCAGTTCTTC. This translates into CASSQSLVDNEQFF.

CDR3 sequence reads: CASSVPGQNTEAFF. In DNA, the CDR3 is TGTGCCAGCAGTGTCCCGGGACAGAACACTGAAGCTTTCTTT. The chain employs TRBV27 and TRBJ1-1; tentative D call: TRBD1 (6 bases). V was shortened by 5 bases and J by 1 base, with 11 bases between the two germline ends. The CDR3 sequence is 14 residues long. In germline, CDR1 is MNHEY, CDR2 SMNVEV (reference sequence).

V is TRBV27 and J is TRBJ2-2; D call uncertain. Per germline, CDR1 MNHEY and CDR2 SMNVEV (reference sequence). The CDR3 covers 12 residues. Trimming removed 5 bases from V and 8 bases from J, with 9 bases in between. The CDR3 loop is CASSPWAGELFF. The CDR3 region has the DNA TGTGCCAGCAGTCCCTGGGCGGGGGAGCTGTTTTTT.

The chain combines TRBV11-2 with TRBJ2-2; 8 bases match TRBD1. V lost 5 bases to trimming and J lost 7 bases; unmatched junction nucleotides: 9. CDR1 is SGHAT and CDR2 is FQNNGV in the germline V gene. The CDR3 loop spans 15 amino acids. DNA for the CDR3: TGTGCCAGCAGCGGCCGGGACAGGTTTAACGGGGAGCTGTTTTTT. Translating it yields CASSGRDRFNGELFF. Using reference TRBV11-2 and TRBJ2-2 for the parts outside the CDR3, the full variable domain is EAGVAQSPRYKIIEKRQSVAFWCNPISGHATLYWYQQILGQGPKLLIQFQNNGVVDDSQLPKDRFSAERLKGVDSTLKIQPAKLEDSAVYLCASSGRDRFNGELFFGEGSRLTVL.

The chain combines TRBV7-3 with TRBJ2-1; 13 positions match TRBD2. V shed 4 bases, J shed 6 bases, and the junction held 6 bases outside the gene matches. Germline V gives CDR1 SGHTA, CDR2 FQGTGA. This CDR3 is built from 16 residues. This CDR3 is CASSSPTSGRGNEQFF. As DNA, the CDR3 is TGTGCCAGCAGCTCGCCAACTAGCGGGAGGGGCAATGAGCAGTTCTTC.

The chain joins TRBV27 to TRBJ2-5; no clear D gene. V gave up 5 bases and J gave up 5 bases, with 12 bases separating them. CDR1 and CDR2 from the germline V gene are MNHEY and SMNVEV (reference sequence). The CDR3 loop spans 13 amino acids. Written as DNA, the CDR3 is TGTGCCAGCAGTCTTAACCTCTGGGAGACCCAGTACTTC. It is translated as CASSLNLWETQYF.

The CDR3 nucleotides are TGTGCCAGCAGCCCTCCGACTAGCGGGAGCTCCTACGAGCAGTACTTC. Translating gives CASSPPTSGSSYEQYF. The gene calls are TRBV7-9 and TRBJ2-7; TRBD2 agrees at 12 bases. Germline CDR1 SEHNR, CDR2 FQNEAQ (reference sequence). This CDR3 has 16 amino acids. With 5 bases clipped from V and 0 bases from J, the junction kept 5 bases outside the gene matches.

The rearrangement links TRBV6-1 to TRBJ2-5; the D is unclear. Germline CDR1 reads MNHNS; CDR2 reads SASEGT. The CDR3 loop spans 14 amino acids. V shed 2 bases and J shed 4 bases, with 11 bases lying between them. The CDR3 spells CASSERRSRETQYF. CDR3 in DNA: TGTGCCAGCAGTGAACGACGGTCCCGAGAGACCCAGTACTTC.

The chain has TRBV10-3 and TRBJ2-1, with 9 positions matching TRBD1. Germline CDR1 ENHRY, CDR2 SYGVKD. The V segment lost 2 bases and the J segment 4 bases; nucleotides outside the gene matches: 9. This CDR3 contains 17 residues. The CDR3 DNA reads TGTGCCATCAGTGAGGCCAACCGGGACAGGGTATACAATGAGCAGTTCTTC. Translating it yields CAISEANRDRVYNEQFF.